These T cell receptor beta chains were read from a single sample in a study of blood T cells in healthy people across ages. From the 5' RACE reads, TCRdb called clonotypes with MiXCR, one entry per CDR3 protein. The table has 800,000 to 950,000 distinct CDR3 sequences, about 27% seen once. These data were likewise used in another study, on T cells of mothers and their children.

Sequenced: blood. These receptor sequences come from a woman between 35 and 50 years old in good health. The CDR3 runs from the conserved cysteine through the conserved F or W. Fields, in order: D gene, clone size, J gene, V gene, CDR3 protein, CDR3 DNA. D genes are given only for firm matches. Only part of the rows carry a size: once, few, many, or a class if the clone is expanded.

.	.	TRBJ1-1	TRBV6-5	CASKGRYTEAFF	TGTGCCAGCAAGGGCCGGTACACTGAAGCTTTCTTT
TRBD2	.	TRBJ2-1	TRBV20-1	CSARGTRVNEQFF	TGCAGTGCTAGAGGGACTAGGGTTAATGAGCAGTTCTTC
.	.	TRBJ1-5	TRBV7-2	CASSLQALNNQPQHF	TGTGCCAGCAGCTTACAGGCCCTAAACAATCAGCCCCAGCATTTT
.	.	TRBJ2-3	TRBV12-3/TRBV12-4	CASSGPGGASPEYF	TGTGCCAGCAGCGGTCCGGGCGGGGCAAGTCCGGAGTATTTT
TRBD1	many	TRBJ2-7	TRBV6-5	CASSSGQGSEQYF	TGTGCCAGCAGTTCGGGACAGGGATCCGAGCAGTACTTC
TRBD1	few	TRBJ1-5	TRBV19	CASSIGGTGFNQPQHF	TGTGCCAGTAGTATCGGCGGGACAGGGTTCAATCAGCCCCAGCATTTT
.	.	TRBJ2-7	TRBV16	CASSDDVPVFYEQYF	TGTGCCAGCAGTGACGACGTTCCGGTCTTTTACGAGCAGTACTTC
TRBD1	.	TRBJ2-7	TRBV15	CATSSQGTGKNEQYF	TGTGCCACCAGCAGCCAAGGGACAGGGAAAAACGAGCAGTACTTC
.	few	TRBJ2-7	TRBV7-9	CAWGDSSYEQYF	TGTGCCTGGGGGGACAGCTCCTACGAGCAGTACTTC
.	once	TRBJ1-5	TRBV6-6	CASSYSVMQTPDQPQHF	TGTGCCAGCAGTTACTCGGTAATGCAGACCCCTGATCAGCCCCAGCATTTT
.	many	TRBJ2-3	TRBV28	CASTLGRLGTQYF	TGTGCCAGCACACTAGGGAGGTTGGGTACGCAGTATTTT
.	few	TRBJ1-5	TRBV7-6	CASSQRHQPDTSNQPQHF	TGTGCCAGCAGCCAGAGACACCAGCCTGACACGAGCAATCAGCCCCAGCATTTT
TRBD1	.	TRBJ1-2	TRBV7-9	CASSSGGGHGYTF	TGTGCCAGCAGCTCAGGGGGGGGACATGGCTACACCTTC